This passage covers 5 T cell receptor beta chains from one sample sequenced in a study of Tregs in tolerant kidney transplant recipients (dated by TCRdb to the late 2010s). Receptor amplification or capture employed the immunoSEQ multiplex PCR assay. This immuneACCESS table, as held by TCRdb, lists in-frame sequences with V and J called but not all clones. Of the missing ones, under half trace to an unresolved V gene in checked studies; the others have no known cause. This sample is represented by some 66,000 clones; 80% to 95% of them were singletons. Around 9.9% of the sample is taken by the ten largest. The sample's time point label is to be understood as: blood sample drawn before combined kidney and bone marrow transplant. The material sequenced was CD8+ T cells from blood, taken before the transplant. These receptors were obtained from a human donor who received a combined kidney and bone marrow transplant.

This chain uses TRBV5-6 with TRBJ2-3; no reliable D call. Looked up from germline, CDR1 is SGHDT and CDR2 is YYEEEE. The CDR3 loop spans 15 amino acids. Between the trimmed V and J ends, which lost 1 base and 3 bases, there was a span of 12 bases. CDR3 coding DNA: TGTGCCAGCAGCTTGAGGTTGGAGTGGACAGATACGCAGTATTTT. It codes for CASSLRLEWTDTQYF.

The CDR3 region has the DNA TGTGCCAGCAGCGCCGACAGGGGGGGGAAAGGTGAAGCTTTCTTT. Amino acid sequence: CASSADRGGKGEAFF. J is TRBJ1-1 and V is TRBV9, with 9 bases aligning to TRBD1. The CDR3 has 15 residues. Germline CDR1 is SGDLS and CDR2 is YYNGEE. The V gene end was trimmed by 3 bases and the J gene end by 7 bases; junction bases not matched to a gene: 10.

Comment on this clone: Its ends do not fully match the called genes, so a read error is possible. Other nucleotide sequences from this sample produce the same CDR3. V is TRBV25-1 and J is TRBJ1-6, with D possibly being TRBD1 (5 bases). From germline, CDR1 is MGHDK and CDR2 SYGVNS. The CDR3 loop spans 16 amino acids. As DNA, the CDR3 is TGTGCCAGCAGTGATTATTCGGGGGAAGGCAATTCACCCCTCCATTTT. This translates into CASSDYSGEGNSPLHF.

The CDR3 bases are TGTGCCAGCAGTTCTGGACAGGGGGCCTATGGCTACACCTTC. Its translation is CASSSGQGAYGYTF. The chain has TRBV11-2 and TRBJ1-2; 11 bases fit TRBD1. J was trimmed by 4 bases and V by 6 bases; bases with no gene match: 4. This CDR3 spans 14 amino acids. The V gene's germline CDR1 is SGHAT and CDR2 FQNNGV. Full variable domain (missing parts from reference TRBV11-2 and TRBJ1-2): EAGVAQSPRYKIIEKRQSVAFWCNPISGHATLYWYQQILGQGPKLLIQFQNNGVVDDSQLPKDRFSAERLKGVDSTLKIQPAKLEDSAVYLCASSSGQGAYGYTFGSGTRLTVV.

The rearrangement uses TRBV6-5 and TRBJ1-2; the D is unclear. Deletions cut 0 bases from V and 6 bases from J, with 8 bases between. CDR1 is MNHEY and CDR2 is SVGAGI in the germline V gene. This CDR3 is 13 amino acids long. The CDR3 region is CASSYSPYDGYTF. In DNA form, the CDR3 reads TGTGCCAGCAGTTACTCTCCCTACGATGGCTACACCTTC.